Following are 24 T cell receptor beta chains from one sample sequenced in a study of T-cell memory formation after mild COVID-19. TCRdb re-called the 5' RACE reads through MiXCR, storing one row per CDR3 protein. The sample consists of over 500,000 distinct CDR3 sequences, roughly 17% of them appearing once. The sequencing input was PBMCs or a T cell subset sorted from them (not recorded which). Source of these receptors: an adult woman who had mild COVID-19 (a few samples of this study predate the infection). Cell type and time point are not known.

This clonotype turned up a few times. The V and J genes are TRBV7-9 and TRBJ2-1, with a possible D match to TRBD1 (6 bases). This CDR3 has 16 amino acids. The germline V and J ends were trimmed by 5 bases and 3 bases, with 17 bases remaining between them. Per the germline V gene, CDR1 is SEHNR and CDR2 is FQNEAQ (reference sequence). The CDR3 nucleotides read TGTGCCAGCAGCCCACCGCCGCAGGGGTACTACAATGAGCAGTTCTTC. Translating it yields CASSPPPQGYYNEQFF.

The chain is built from TRBV19 and TRBJ2-1, with 8 nucleotides matching TRBD1. The CDR3 sequence is 16 residues long. CDR1 is LNHDA, CDR2 SQIVND, per germline (reference sequence). J lost 2 bases, V lost 6 bases, and 9 bases had no gene match. In DNA, the CDR3 is TGTGCCAGTAGCCTCAGGACAGGGATCACCTACAATGAGCAGTTCTTC. This codes for CASSLRTGITYNEQFF.

Only a few counts were recorded for this clonotype. The CDR3 is CASSHVSPQGTDEAFF. The CDR3 DNA follows: TGTGCCAGCAGCCACGTATCCCCCCAGGGCACGGATGAAGCTTTCTTT. This rearrangement joins TRBV12-3 or TRBV12-4 to TRBJ1-1, with a weak D call TRBD1 (5 bases). V was clipped by 6 bases and J by 7 bases, with 24 bases between them. The CDR3 contains 16 residues.

This clonotype was seen only a few times. The chain carries TRBV7-3 and TRBJ2-7, with 12 bases matching TRBD2. The ends lost 5 bases at V and 2 bases at J; junction bases unmatched: 4. The CDR3 has 15 amino acids. Germline CDR1 and CDR2: SGHTA and FQGTGA. The CDR3 region is CASSPTSGGTYEQYF. DNA for the CDR3: TGTGCCAGCAGCCCCACTAGCGGGGGGACCTACGAGCAGTACTTC. The full variable domain, rest sourced from reference TRBV7-3 and TRBJ2-7, is GAGVSQTPSNKVTEKGKYVELRCDPISGHTALYWYRQSLGQGPEFLIYFQGTGAADDSGLPNDRFFAVRPEGSVSTLKIQRTERGDSAVYLCASSPTSGGTYEQYFGPGTRLTVT.

The V call is TRBV5-1, the J call TRBJ2-3; possible D gene TRBD1, 5 bases. V dropped 5 bases and J dropped 1 base, with 14 bases sitting between them. There are 15 residues in the CDR3. The germline V gene encodes CDR1 SGHRS and CDR2 YFSETQ. This CDR3 is CASSHGAGGTDTQYF. DNA of the CDR3: TGCGCCAGCAGTCATGGGGCAGGTGGCACAGATACGCAGTATTTT.

The V call is TRBV4-1, the J call TRBJ1-2, with TRBD1 matching 10 bases. The CDR3 is 15 amino acids. Germline lookup yields CDR1 MGHRA and CDR2 YSYEKL. V was clipped by 3 bases and J by 3 bases; unmatched bases: 4. DNA for the CDR3: TGCGCCAGCAGCCATAGACAGGGGGCAGACTATGGCTACACCTTC. This gives the protein CASSHRQGADYGYTF.

This clonotype was counted only a few times. The gene calls are TRBV6-1 and TRBJ2-1; tentative D call: TRBD2 (7 bases). The CDR3 contains 14 residues. V was clipped by 11 bases and J by 7 bases, with 21 bases between them. The germline V gene has CDR1 MNHNS and CDR2 SASEGT. CDR3 residues: CAGVRGAQKNEQFF. The CDR3 region has the DNA TGTGCCGGCGTCCGGGGGGCCCAGAAGAATGAGCAGTTCTTC.

The chain has TRBV15 and TRBJ1-4; possibly TRBD1 for D (5 bases). The V gene's germline CDR1 is LNHNV and CDR2 YYDKDF (reference sequence). The length of the CDR3 is 13 residues. V was shortened by 4 bases and J by 16 bases, with 19 bases between the two germline ends. The CDR3 region is CATSTLAAGLPFF. CDR3 nucleotides: TGTGCCACCAGCACTTTAGCCGCGGGACTCCCGTTTTTT.

The chain joins TRBV6-2 or TRBV6-3 to TRBJ2-3; tentatively, D is TRBD2 (5 bases). Looked up from germline, CDR1 is MNHEY and CDR2 is SVGEGT. V shed 2 bases and J shed 0 bases, with 12 bases lying between them. The CDR3 totals 16 residues. The CDR3 protein is CASSYGYSGSTDTQYF. The CDR3 DNA reads as TGTGCCAGCAGTTACGGGTACAGCGGCAGCACAGATACGCAGTATTTT.

The chain recombines TRBV27 with TRBJ2-2; D possibly corresponds to TRBD1 (5 bases). V was pared by 0 bases and J by 1 base, with 9 bases between. Germline CDR1 and CDR2: MNHEY and SMNVEV (reference sequence). The CDR3 is 16 amino acids. The CDR3 region is CASSLSVTVNTGELFF. CDR3 DNA: TGTGCCAGCAGTTTATCGGTGACAGTGAACACCGGGGAGCTGTTTTTT.

In its sample, this clonotype was seen a few times. V gene TRBV7-9 combines with J gene TRBJ1-4, with D possibly matching TRBD1 (5 bases). CDR3 size: 11 residues. Trimming took off 5 bases at V and 8 bases at J, with 6 bases between the two ends. CDR1 and CDR2 (germline): SEHNR, FQNEAQ (reference sequence). CDR3 amino acids: CASSQGEKLFF. The CDR3 nucleotides read TGTGCCAGCAGCCAGGGAGAAAAACTGTTTTTT.

This clonotype came up a few times. The chain is built from TRBV7-9 and TRBJ2-1; D is ambiguous. There are 8 residues in the CDR3. V gave up 9 bases and J gave up 7 bases, with 1 base separating them. Germline assignment: CDR1 SEHNR and CDR2 FQNEAQ (reference sequence). The CDR3 loop reads CASNEQFF. CDR3 DNA: TGTGCCAGTAATGAGCAGTTCTTC. The whole variable domain, remainder taken from reference TRBV7-9 and TRBJ2-1, is DTGVSQNPRHKITKRGQNVTFRCDPISEHNRLYWYRQTLGQGPEFLTYFQNEAQLEKSRLLSDRFSAERPKGSFSTLEIQRTEQGDSAMYLCASNEQFFGPGTRLTVL.

This clonotype was counted many times. The CDR3 DNA follows: TGTGCCAGCAGCTTAGGAAATAGCAATCAGCCCCAGCATTTT. As protein: CASSLGNSNQPQHF. The chain links TRBV7-8 to TRBJ1-5; unclear D gene. The length of the CDR3 is 14 residues. The V end was cut by 1 base, the J end by 0 bases, with 4 bases between. The germline gives CDR1 SGHVS, CDR2 FQNEAQ.

CDR3 residues: CASSLVGQGSRGYTF. In DNA form, the CDR3 reads TGTGCCAGCAGCTTAGTAGGACAGGGGTCTCGTGGCTACACCTTC. V and J are TRBV7-9 and TRBJ1-2; the match to TRBD1 covers 9 bases. The CDR3 totals 15 residues. Germline CDR1 SEHNR, CDR2 FQNEAQ (reference sequence). Trimming took 1 base from V and 7 from J; bases not matched to a gene: 7.

The chain has TRBV7-8 and TRBJ1-1; TRBD1 matches 10 bases. Germline CDR1 SGHVS, CDR2 FQNEAQ. The CDR3 runs 15 residues. V was pared by 2 bases and J by 8 bases, with 8 bases of the junction left unmatched. CDR3 sequence (DNA): TGTGCCAGCAGCTTACCGTCGGGACAGGGGACCGAAGCTTTCTTT. It yields the protein CASSLPSGQGTEAFF.

The chain has TRBV9 and TRBJ2-7; the match to TRBD2 covers 12 bases. The CDR3 has 15 residues. The J segment lost 5 bases and the V segment lost 4 bases, leaving 7 bases of the junction unmatched. The germline CDR1 and CDR2 sequences are SGDLS and YYNGEE. Here the CDR3 reads CASSPTSGGSNEQYF. CDR3 sequence (DNA): TGTGCCAGCAGCCCGACTAGCGGGGGTTCAAACGAGCAGTACTTC.

This clonotype was observed many times. J is TRBJ2-1 and V is TRBV29-1, with D uncertain. Germline V gene lookup returns CDR1 SQVTM and CDR2 ANQGSEA. Trimming took off 3 bases at V and 1 base at J, with 10 bases between the two ends. The CDR3 contains 14 residues. The CDR3 sequence: CSVDILKSYNEQFF. The CDR3 DNA reads as TGCAGCGTTGATATTTTAAAGTCCTACAATGAGCAGTTCTTC.

This clonotype has ten or more counts. The gene calls are TRBV7-9 and TRBJ2-7; possible D gene TRBD1, 6 bases. The CDR3 runs to 14 residues. Germline V gene lookup returns CDR1 SEHNR and CDR2 FQNEAQ (reference sequence). V was clipped by 6 bases and J by 2 bases, with 14 bases between them. CDR3 in amino acids: CASRPNGQTYEQYF. The CDR3 DNA sequence: TGTGCCAGCAGGCCAAATGGACAGACCTACGAGCAGTACTTC.

CDR3 bases: TGCAGTGCAACGGGACCGCTCCTCTACGAGCAGTACTTC. The encoded protein is CSATGPLLYEQYF. The J gene is TRBJ2-7, the V gene TRBV20-1; TRBD1 or TRBD2 may be the D gene (5 bases each). The germline CDR1 and CDR2 sequences are DFQATT and SNEGSKA (reference sequence). V shed 6 bases and J shed 3 bases, with 15 bases lying between them. This CDR3 comprises 13 residues.

V and J are TRBV7-9 and TRBJ2-7; 14 bases match TRBD2. Germline V gene lookup returns CDR1 SEHNR and CDR2 FQNEAQ (reference sequence). The J segment lost 2 bases and the V segment lost 5 bases, leaving 2 bases of the junction unmatched. This CDR3 region has 15 residues. CDR3 sequence: CASSATSGRAYEQYF. CDR3 DNA sequence: TGTGCCAGCAGCGCGACTAGCGGGAGGGCCTACGAGCAGTACTTC.

DNA for the CDR3: TGTGCCAGCAGTCCTACAGCGGGAGCCCCCCCAGATGAGCAGTTCTTC. Amino acid sequence: CASSPTAGAPPDEQFF. The V and J genes are TRBV12-3 or TRBV12-4 and TRBJ2-1; 8 positions agree with TRBD2. The CDR3 runs to 16 residues. V lost 5 bases to trimming and J lost 8 bases; unmatched junction nucleotides: 14.

This clonotype occurred a few times. This chain links TRBV20-1 with TRBJ2-3; a possible D gene is TRBD2 (5 bases). The CDR3 has 12 residues. Germline V lookup: CDR1 DFQATT, CDR2 SNEGSKA (reference sequence). V was trimmed by 6 bases and J by 6 bases, leaving 13 bases between them. CDR3 DNA: TGCAGTGCCAACCCTGGGAGTGATACGCAGTATTTT. Protein product: CSANPGSDTQYF.

This clonotype came up a few times. The V call is TRBV5-6, the J call TRBJ2-7, with D perhaps matching TRBD2 (6 bases). V lost 4 bases, J lost 2 bases, and 10 bases lay in between. Germline CDR1 and CDR2: SGHDT and YYEEEE. CDR3 size: 13 residues. Here the CDR3 reads CASSGGTAYEQYF. The CDR3 DNA sequence: TGTGCCAGCAGCGGCGGGACGGCCTACGAGCAGTACTTC.

In its sample, this clonotype was seen a few times. V is TRBV5-5 and J is TRBJ2-7, with TRBD2 matching over 13 bases. CDR3 length: 15 residues. V was clipped by 4 bases and J by 6 bases; unmatched bases: 7. Per the germline V gene, CDR1 is SGHKS and CDR2 is YYEKEE (reference sequence). The CDR3 DNA reads as TGTGCCAGCAGCGCCACACTAGCGGGAGGGCGCGAGCAGTACTTC. It encodes CASSATLAGGREQYF.